Below, 19 T cell receptor beta chains from the same sample are listed, as sequenced in a study of blood T cells in healthy people across ages. The second PCR ran about 6 to 12 cycles with a sample-barcoded 5' primer and J-beta primers. In TCRdb, the 5' RACE reads were re-called with MiXCR into one record per CDR3 protein. The sample holds about 670,000 distinct CDR3 sequences, about 43% seen once. Sequenced material: blood. The receptors shown here come from a man at least 80 years old in good health.

Concerning this clonotype: It may be a read error: a sequence one base away is much more abundant. This sequence joins TRBV15 and TRBJ2-1, with 12 bases matching TRBD2. This CDR3 is built from 20 residues. The V segment lost 3 bases and the J segment 1 base; nucleotides outside the gene matches: 13. CDR1 and CDR2 (germline): LNHNV, YYDKDF (reference sequence). Here the CDR3 reads CATSRGPRLAGELSYNEQFF. The CDR3 region has the DNA TGTGCCACCAGCAGGGGACCGAGACTAGCGGGAGAGCTGTCCTACAATGAGCAGTTCTTC.

This clonotype was detected only a few times. The chain links TRBV24-1 to TRBJ2-7; TRBD1 agrees at 7 bases. Trimming at V came to 9 bases and at J to 3 bases, leaving 4 bases not matched to a gene. The CDR3 is made up of 12 amino acids. The germline CDR1 and CDR2 sequences are KGHDR and SFDVKD. For the CDR3, the DNA is TGTGCCACCTCGGACAGGAGCTACGAGCAGTACTTC. Translated, it gives CATSDRSYEQYF.

This clonotype was counted between two and nine times. The chain links TRBV4-1 to TRBJ2-1, with D tentatively TRBD2 (6 bases). V gave up 0 bases and J gave up 13 bases, with 16 bases separating them. CDR1 and CDR2 from the germline V gene are MGHRA and YSYEKL. This CDR3 spans 14 amino acids. The chain's CDR3 is CASSQELAPAVQFF. The DNA of the CDR3 is TGCGCCAGCAGCCAAGAGCTAGCGCCCGCCGTTCAGTTCTTC.

This clonotype was seen a few times. The chain combines TRBV4-3 with TRBJ2-5; D tentatively reads TRBD1 or TRBD2 (5 bases each). V dropped 3 bases and J dropped 10 bases, with 21 bases sitting between them. The CDR3 runs to 15 residues. CDR1 LGHNA and CDR2 YSLEER come from the germline V gene. For the CDR3, the DNA is TGCGCCAGCAGCCATTCCTCCGGGACGGGCACGCACCAGTACTTC. Translation: CASSHSSGTGTHQYF.

This clonotype has a handful of counts. The chain has TRBV27 and TRBJ2-3; 7 bases agree with TRBD1. The J segment lost 3 bases and the V segment lost 1 base, leaving 10 bases of the junction unmatched. Germline V gene lookup returns CDR1 MNHEY and CDR2 SMNVEV (reference sequence). CDR3 length: 17 residues. Here the CDR3 DNA reads TGTGCCAGCAGTTTATTAATTTTCGAGGGGGCAACAGATACGCAGTATTTT. Amino acids: CASSLLIFEGATDTQYF.

This chain connects TRBV7-2 to TRBJ1-4; no clear D gene. The CDR3 spans 16 residues. Trimming removed 4 bases at V and 7 bases at J, with 19 bases between. The germline V gene encodes CDR1 SGHTA and CDR2 FQGNSA. CDR3 in DNA: TGTGCCAGCAGCTGGAGCAGCGGACGGATTAGTGAAAAACTGTTTTTT. Its translation is CASSWSSGRISEKLFF.

This clonotype showed up just a few times. The chain has TRBV29-1 and TRBJ2-5; TRBD2 matches 8 bases. V was clipped by 4 bases and J by 2 bases; unmatched bases: 9. The CDR3 runs 15 residues. From germline, CDR1 is SQVTM and CDR2 ANQGSEA. CDR3 sequence: CSVGVLAGFQETQYF. For the CDR3, the DNA is TGCAGCGTTGGGGTTCTAGCGGGCTTTCAAGAGACCCAGTACTTC.

The rearrangement links TRBV9 to TRBJ2-1; either TRBD1 or TRBD2 may fit D (6 bases each). The V and J ends lost 0 bases and 7 bases respectively, with 23 bases between them. This CDR3 is 18 amino acids long. Germline loops: CDR1 SGDLS, CDR2 YYNGEE. In DNA, the CDR3 is TGTGCCAGCAGCGTAGGAGGTGGGGGGCCTAGCCGTCAAAATGAGCAGTTCTTC. This codes for CASSVGGGGPSRQNEQFF. Full variable domain (remainder filled in from reference TRBV9 and TRBJ2-1): DSGVTQTPKHLITATGQRVTLRCSPRSGDLSVYWYQQSLDQGLQFLIQYYNGEERAKGNILERFSAQQFPDLHSELNLSSLELGDSALYFCASSVGGGGPSRQNEQFFGPGTRLTVL.

This chain links TRBV20-1 with TRBJ2-1; D might be TRBD2 (7 bases). Per the germline V gene, CDR1 is DFQATT and CDR2 is SNEGSKA (reference sequence). The CDR3 is 11 residues long. The CDR3 loop is CRGGASGQQFF. The CDR3 bases are TGCAGGGGGGGGGCTAGCGGCCAGCAGTTCTTC.

V and J are TRBV5-6 and TRBJ2-5; 8 positions agree with TRBD1. The CDR3 is made up of 14 amino acids. J gave up 11 bases and V 7 bases, and 16 bases lay outside the gene matches. In germline, CDR1 is SGHDT, CDR2 YYEEEE. CDR3 protein: CASGRQGLYNEQYF. The CDR3 nucleotides read TGTGCCAGCGGACGACAGGGGCTGTACAATGAGCAGTACTTC.

Concerning this clonotype itself: This sequence may be a read error, since a much larger clone differs from it by one base. The chain combines TRBV29-1 with TRBJ2-5; D is uncertain. Germline CDR1 reads SQVTM; CDR2 reads ANQGSEA. This CDR3 contains 11 residues. Trimming took 7 bases from V and 13 from J, leaving 19 bases between them. CDR3 sequence: CSGAEDHLRYF. CDR3 in DNA: TGCAGCGGTGCCGAGGACCATCTCCGGTACTTC.

This clonotype was detected only a few times. DNA of the CDR3: TGTGCCACCAGTGACCGTACCAGGGAGCAGTACTTC. It encodes CATSDRTREQYF. The chain has TRBV24-1 and TRBJ2-4; D is tentatively TRBD1 or TRBD2 (5 bases each). Trimming removed 4 bases from V and 13 bases from J, with 13 bases in between. The germline V gene encodes CDR1 KGHDR and CDR2 SFDVKD. This CDR3 has 12 amino acids.

This clonotype has just a few counts. This rearrangement joins TRBV6-2 or TRBV6-3 to TRBJ2-2, with D hard to call. V was cut by 6 bases and J by 6 bases, with 11 bases left in between. This CDR3 contains 13 residues. CDR1 is MNHEY and CDR2 is SVGEGT in the germline V gene. CDR3 loop: CASSLLVPGELFF. CDR3 sequence (DNA): TGTGCCAGCAGCCTATTAGTCCCCGGGGAGCTGTTTTTT.

The chain links TRBV9 to TRBJ2-7; TRBD2 aligns across 7 bases. The CDR3 spans 15 residues. The germline CDR1 and CDR2 sequences are SGDLS and YYNGEE. Unmatched junction bases numbered 8, after V lost 0 bases and J lost 5 bases. In DNA form, the CDR3 reads TGTGCCAGCAGCGTAGAGGGGAGGGGTCCCAACGAGCAGTACTTC. Amino acid sequence: CASSVEGRGPNEQYF.

A note on this clonotype: A much larger clone lies a single base off, so this may be a read error. The rearrangement uses TRBV5-1 and TRBJ2-5; 7 nucleotides line up with TRBD2. The better agreement between TRBJ2-7 and the DNA end casts doubt on the J call. Germline CDR1 and CDR2: SGHRS and YFSETQ. This CDR3 contains 14 residues. CDR3 sequence (DNA): TGCGCCAGCAGCGTGAGCGGGGTTGCCTACGAGCAGTACTTC. Protein: CASSVSGVAYEQYF.

This clonotype was seen only a few times. The chain links TRBV7-2 to TRBJ2-4; D not certain. Trimming pared 3 bases from V and 8 bases from J, leaving 11 bases between. The V gene's germline CDR1 is SGHTA and CDR2 FQGNSA. This CDR3 contains 13 residues. The CDR3, as DNA: TGTGCCAGCAGCTTTGGCGCTGGGGACATTCAGTACTTC. This gives the protein CASSFGAGDIQYF.

This chain connects TRBV18 to TRBJ2-4; 11 bases match TRBD1. The end of the DNA aligns better with TRBJ2-7, so the J call may be wrong. The CDR3 has 16 amino acids. Germline V gene data show CDR1 as KGHSH and CDR2 as LQKENI. CDR3 protein: CASSPQRDRGSYEQYF. The CDR3 DNA is TGTGCCAGCTCACCACAACGGGACAGGGGGTCCTACGAGCAGTACTTC.

The genes are TRBV7-9 and TRBJ2-3, with 10 bases that match TRBD2. CDR1 is SEHNR, CDR2 FQNEAQ, per germline (reference sequence). V was clipped by 5 bases and J by 4 bases; unmatched bases: 6. The CDR3 covers 15 residues. CDR3 coding DNA: TGTGCCAGCAGCGGTATAGCGGGGGGACCAGATACGCAGTATTTT. It translates to CASSGIAGGPDTQYF.

The V and J genes are TRBV9 and TRBJ2-5, with D perhaps assigned TRBD1 or TRBD2 (5 bases each). The germline gives CDR1 SGDLS, CDR2 YYNGEE. The CDR3 spans 15 residues. Trimming removed 2 bases at V and 11 bases at J, with 22 bases between. The chain's CDR3 is CASSVAGHRGVEQYF. The CDR3 DNA follows: TGTGCCAGCAGCGTCGCTGGACACCGAGGGGTTGAGCAGTACTTC.